This T cell receptor beta chain was documented in a study of CD8 T cells in Susac syndrome. Peripheral blood CD8+ and CD4+ T cells were profiled by TCR beta sequencing. The length of the CDR3 is 15 residues. The V and J ends lost 4 bases and 2 bases respectively, with 12 bases between them. RNA was extracted with the RNeasy kit, and a quantity of roughly 0.5 to 1 ug was reverse transcribed using random hexamers. The CDR3 of TCR beta was amplified by immunoSEQ multiplex PCR across 54 Vbeta and 13 Jbeta. TCRdb fed the immunoSEQ multiplex PCR reads into MiXCR, producing one record per CDR3 protein. The sample includes roughly 130,000 distinct CDR3 sequences, roughly 94% of them seen just once.

V gene TRBV12-3 or TRBV12-4 combines with J gene TRBJ1-3, with D perhaps matching TRBD1 (5 bases). The TCR sequence derives from a human donor with multiple sclerosis. The sequenced material came from CD4+ T cells from PBMCs. For the CDR3, the DNA is TGTGCCAGCAGTTCCCAGGGTGACGCTGGAAACACCATATATTTT. Amino acid sequence: CASSSQGDAGNTIYF.